This T cell receptor beta chain came from a study of OX40 agonist ivuxolimab in advanced cancers. Study as a whole: Hepatocellular carcinoma, melanoma, renal cell or head and neck cancer was diagnosed in the dose-escalation patients. Findings and limits, study-wide: The mean number of expanded clones was higher in CD8+ T cells than in CD4+.

Remarks on this clone: Antigen: not known.

The repertoire was sequenced with immunoSEQ multiplex PCR; TCRdb's copy has only in-frame clones and lacks some. The sample yields approximately 77,000 clones, 85% to 90% seen once. The origin of this receptor is an adult with an advanced solid tumor such as melanoma, head and neck, liver or kidney cancer. Sequencing used CD4+ or CD8+ T cells sorted from blood, obtained in a trial of the OX40 agonist ivuxolimab.

The CDR3 nucleotides are TGTGCCAGCAGACCTTCCCGTGGACGACAGCCCCAGCATTTT. Protein product: CASRPSRGRQPQHF. The chain joins TRBV6-6 to TRBJ1-5, with unresolved D. The CDR3 has 14 residues. Looked up from germline, CDR1 is MNHNY and CDR2 is SVGAGI (reference sequence). V lost 6 bases and J 7 bases, leaving 16 bases between the germline ends.